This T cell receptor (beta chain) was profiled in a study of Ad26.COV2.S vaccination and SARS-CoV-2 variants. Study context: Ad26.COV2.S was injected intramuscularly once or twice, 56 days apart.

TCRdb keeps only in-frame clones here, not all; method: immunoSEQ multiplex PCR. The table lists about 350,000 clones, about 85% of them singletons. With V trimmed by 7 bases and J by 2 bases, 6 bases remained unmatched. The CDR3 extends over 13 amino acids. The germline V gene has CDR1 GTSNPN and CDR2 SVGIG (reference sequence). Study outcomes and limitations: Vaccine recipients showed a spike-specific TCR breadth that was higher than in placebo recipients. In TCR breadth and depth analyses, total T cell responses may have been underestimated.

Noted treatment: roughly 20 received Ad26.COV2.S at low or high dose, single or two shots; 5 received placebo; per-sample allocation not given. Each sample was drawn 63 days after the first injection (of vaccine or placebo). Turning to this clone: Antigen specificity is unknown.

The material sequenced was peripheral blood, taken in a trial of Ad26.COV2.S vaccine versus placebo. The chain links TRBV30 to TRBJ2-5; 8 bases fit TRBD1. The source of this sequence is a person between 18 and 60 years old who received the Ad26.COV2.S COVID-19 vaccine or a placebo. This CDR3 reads CASHRGIQETQYF. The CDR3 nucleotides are TGTGCCTCCCACAGGGGGATACAAGAGACCCAGTACTTC.